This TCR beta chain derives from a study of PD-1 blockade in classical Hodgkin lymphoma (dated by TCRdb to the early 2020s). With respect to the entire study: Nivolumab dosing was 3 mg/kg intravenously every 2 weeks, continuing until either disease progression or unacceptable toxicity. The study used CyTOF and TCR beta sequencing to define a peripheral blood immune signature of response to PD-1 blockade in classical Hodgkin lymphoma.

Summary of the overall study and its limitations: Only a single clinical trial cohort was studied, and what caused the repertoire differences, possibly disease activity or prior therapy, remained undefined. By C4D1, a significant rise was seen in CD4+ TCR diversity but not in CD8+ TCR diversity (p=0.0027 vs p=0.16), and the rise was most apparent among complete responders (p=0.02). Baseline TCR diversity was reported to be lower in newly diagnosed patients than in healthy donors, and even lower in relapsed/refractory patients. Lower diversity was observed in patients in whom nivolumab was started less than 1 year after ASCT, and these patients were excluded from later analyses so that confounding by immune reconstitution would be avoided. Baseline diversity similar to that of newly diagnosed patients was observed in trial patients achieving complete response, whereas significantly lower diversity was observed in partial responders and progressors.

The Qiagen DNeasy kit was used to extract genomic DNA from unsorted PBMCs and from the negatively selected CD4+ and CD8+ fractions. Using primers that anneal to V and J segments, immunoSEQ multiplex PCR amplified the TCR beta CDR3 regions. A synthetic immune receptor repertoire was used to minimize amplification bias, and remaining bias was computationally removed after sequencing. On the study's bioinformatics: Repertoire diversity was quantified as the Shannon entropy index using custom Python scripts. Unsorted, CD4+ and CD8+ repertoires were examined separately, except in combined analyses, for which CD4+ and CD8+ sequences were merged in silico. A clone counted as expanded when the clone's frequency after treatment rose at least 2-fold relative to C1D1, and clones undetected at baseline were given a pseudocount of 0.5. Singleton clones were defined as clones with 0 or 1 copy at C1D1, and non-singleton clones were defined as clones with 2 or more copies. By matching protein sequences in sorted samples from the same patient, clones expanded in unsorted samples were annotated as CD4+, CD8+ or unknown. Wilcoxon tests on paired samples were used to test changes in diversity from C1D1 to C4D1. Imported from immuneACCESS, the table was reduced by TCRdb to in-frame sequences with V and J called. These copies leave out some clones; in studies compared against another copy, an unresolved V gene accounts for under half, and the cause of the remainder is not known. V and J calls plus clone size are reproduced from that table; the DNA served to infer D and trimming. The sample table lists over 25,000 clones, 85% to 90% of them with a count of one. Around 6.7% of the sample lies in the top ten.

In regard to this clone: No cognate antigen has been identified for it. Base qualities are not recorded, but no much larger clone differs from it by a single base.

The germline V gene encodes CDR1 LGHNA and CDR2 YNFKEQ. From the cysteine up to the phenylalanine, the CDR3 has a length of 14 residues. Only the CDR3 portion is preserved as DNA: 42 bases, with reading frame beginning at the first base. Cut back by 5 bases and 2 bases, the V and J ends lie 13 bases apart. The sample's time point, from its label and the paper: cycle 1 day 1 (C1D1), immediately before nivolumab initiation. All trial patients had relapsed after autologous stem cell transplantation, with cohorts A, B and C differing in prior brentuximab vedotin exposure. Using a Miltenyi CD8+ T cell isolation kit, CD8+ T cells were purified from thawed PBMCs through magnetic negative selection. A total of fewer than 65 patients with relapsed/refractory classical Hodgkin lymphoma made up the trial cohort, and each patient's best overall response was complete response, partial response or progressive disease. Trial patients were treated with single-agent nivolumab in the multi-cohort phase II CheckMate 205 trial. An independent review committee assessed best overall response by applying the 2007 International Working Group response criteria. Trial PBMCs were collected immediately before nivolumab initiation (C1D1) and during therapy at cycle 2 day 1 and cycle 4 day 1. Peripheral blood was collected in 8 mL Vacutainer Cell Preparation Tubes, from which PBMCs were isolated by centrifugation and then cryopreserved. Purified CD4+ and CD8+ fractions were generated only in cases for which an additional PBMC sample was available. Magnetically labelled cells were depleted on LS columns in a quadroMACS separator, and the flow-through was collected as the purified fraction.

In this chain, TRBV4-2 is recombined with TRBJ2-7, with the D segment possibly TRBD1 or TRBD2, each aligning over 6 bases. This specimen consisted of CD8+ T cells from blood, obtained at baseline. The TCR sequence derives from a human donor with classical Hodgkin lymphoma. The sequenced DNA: TGTGCCAGCAGCTTGTTCGGGGGCGCCTACGAGCAGTACTTC. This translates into CASSLFGGAYEQYF.